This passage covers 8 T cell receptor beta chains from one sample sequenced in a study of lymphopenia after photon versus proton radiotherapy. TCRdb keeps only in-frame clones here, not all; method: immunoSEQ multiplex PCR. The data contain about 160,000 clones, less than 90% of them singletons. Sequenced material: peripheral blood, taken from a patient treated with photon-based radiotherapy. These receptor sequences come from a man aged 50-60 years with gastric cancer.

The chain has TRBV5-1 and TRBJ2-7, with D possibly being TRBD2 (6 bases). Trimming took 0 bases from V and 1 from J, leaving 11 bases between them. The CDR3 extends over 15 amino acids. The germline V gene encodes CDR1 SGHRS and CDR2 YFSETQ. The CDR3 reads CASSLVAGTSYEQYF. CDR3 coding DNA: TGCGCCAGCAGCTTGGTGGCGGGAACTTCCTACGAGCAGTACTTC.

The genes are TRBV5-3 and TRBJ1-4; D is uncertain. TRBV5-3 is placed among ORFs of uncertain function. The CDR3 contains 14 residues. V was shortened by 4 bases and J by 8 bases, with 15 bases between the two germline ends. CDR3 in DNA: TGTGCCAGAAGCCCCAAAGGAGGGAGCGAAAAACTGTTTTTT. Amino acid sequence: CARSPKGGSEKLFF.

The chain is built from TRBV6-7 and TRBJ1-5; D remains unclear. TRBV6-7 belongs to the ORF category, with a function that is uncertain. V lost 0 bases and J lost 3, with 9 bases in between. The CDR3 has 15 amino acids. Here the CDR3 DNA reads TGTGCCAGCAGTTACTCGGGCGGTCACAATCAGCCCCAGCATTTT. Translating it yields CASSYSGGHNQPQHF.

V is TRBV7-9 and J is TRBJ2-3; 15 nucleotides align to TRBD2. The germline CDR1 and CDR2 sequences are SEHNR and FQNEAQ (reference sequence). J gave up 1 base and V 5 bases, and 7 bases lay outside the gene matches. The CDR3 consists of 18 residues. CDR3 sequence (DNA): TGTGCCAGCAGCCGCGGACTAGCGGGAGGGCTGGGCACAGATACGCAGTATTTT. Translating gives CASSRGLAGGLGTDTQYF.

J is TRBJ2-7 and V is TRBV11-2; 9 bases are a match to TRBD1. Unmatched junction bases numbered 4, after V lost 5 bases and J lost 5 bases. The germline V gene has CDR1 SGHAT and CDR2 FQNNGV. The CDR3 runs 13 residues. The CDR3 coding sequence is TGTGCCAGCAGCAAGACAGGGGGGAACGAGCAGTACTTC. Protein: CASSKTGGNEQYF.

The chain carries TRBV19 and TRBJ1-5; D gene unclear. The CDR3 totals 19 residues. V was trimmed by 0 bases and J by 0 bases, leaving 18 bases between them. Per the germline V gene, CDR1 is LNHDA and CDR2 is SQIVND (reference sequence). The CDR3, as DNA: TGTGCCAGTAGTATAGAGAGCAGAACAGTAGCTTATAGCAATCAGCCCCAGCATTTT. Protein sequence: CASSIESRTVAYSNQPQHF.

The CDR3 sequence is CASSLAGITQETQYF. The CDR3 DNA reads TGTGCCAGCAGCTTAGCGGGGATCACCCAAGAGACCCAGTACTTC. This rearrangement joins TRBV7-2 to TRBJ2-5; D is uncertain. CDR3 length: 15 amino acids. V lost 0 bases, J lost 1 base, and 9 bases lay in between. Per germline, CDR1 SGHTA and CDR2 FQGNSA.

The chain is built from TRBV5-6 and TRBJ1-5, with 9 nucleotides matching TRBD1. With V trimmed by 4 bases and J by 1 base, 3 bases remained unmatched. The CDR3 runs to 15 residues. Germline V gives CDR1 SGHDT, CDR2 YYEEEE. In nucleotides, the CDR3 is TGTGCCAGCAGCCGAGGGACAGGGAGCAATCAGCCCCAGCATTTT. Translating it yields CASSRGTGSNQPQHF.